A single sample is the source of the 15 T cell receptor beta chains below, sequenced in a study of blood T cells in healthy people across ages. The use of a sample-barcoded 5' primer and a J-beta primer mix characterized a second PCR of about 7 to 12 cycles. TCRdb recomputed calls from the 5' RACE reads with MiXCR, one row per CDR3 protein. The sample yields around 1,900,000 distinct CDR3 sequences, 39% seen once. The sequenced material came from blood. The receptors were sampled from a human donor in good health.

This clonotype was picked up a small number of times. V gene TRBV5-5 combines with J gene TRBJ2-3, with 9 bases that match TRBD2. V lost 5 bases to trimming and J lost 5 bases; unmatched junction nucleotides: 6. The CDR3 contains 14 residues. Germline lookup yields CDR1 SGHKS and CDR2 YYEKEE (reference sequence). CDR3 DNA: TGTGCCAGCAGTTTCCTAGCGGGGAGAGATACGCAGTATTTT. This gives the protein CASSFLAGRDTQYF.

The sample holds a few counts of this clonotype. The V and J genes are TRBV12-3 or TRBV12-4 and TRBJ1-4, with D possibly matching TRBD1 (5 bases). This CDR3 contains 14 residues. V was clipped by 6 bases and J by 8 bases, with 16 bases between them. The CDR3: CASRTQGMGEKLFF. In DNA form, the CDR3 reads TGTGCCAGCAGGACCCAGGGAATGGGGGAAAAACTGTTTTTT.

The J gene is TRBJ1-2, the V gene TRBV20-1; D call uncertain. Trimming took off 0 bases at V and 4 bases at J, with 12 bases between the two ends. This CDR3 comprises 14 residues. Germline values: CDR1 DFQATT, CDR2 SNEGSKA (reference sequence). In DNA, the CDR3 is TGCAGTGCTAGAGATCAAGGGCGAGGCTATGGCTACACCTTC. Translation gives CSARDQGRGYGYTF.

The chain links TRBV7-6 to TRBJ2-5, with D tentatively TRBD1 (5 bases). V gave up 5 bases and J gave up 4 bases, with 14 bases separating them. The CDR3 runs 14 residues. Germline CDR1 is SGHVS and CDR2 is FNYEAQ. CDR3 loop: CASSTRRVRETQYF. The CDR3 nucleotides read TGTGCCAGCAGCACCCGCAGGGTTCGAGAGACCCAGTACTTC.

This chain links TRBV5-1 with TRBJ1-2; the D is unclear. The CDR3 sequence is 12 residues long. Germline CDR1 is SGHRS and CDR2 is YFSETQ. The V end lost 7 bases, the J end lost 10 bases, and 17 bases lay between the germline ends. The DNA of the CDR3 is TGCGCCAGCCAAGGCCTAGCGGATGACTACACCTTC. It is translated as CASQGLADDYTF.

The gene calls are TRBV20-1 and TRBJ2-4, with TRBD1 matching 11 bases. Looked up from germline, CDR1 is DFQATT and CDR2 is SNEGSKA (reference sequence). There are 16 residues in the CDR3. V lost 4 bases, J lost 8 bases, and 13 bases stayed unmatched. The CDR3 nucleotides are TGCAGTGCTACATATAGGAGGACAGGGGGCTTAGACATTCAGTACTTC. It codes for CSATYRRTGGLDIQYF.

The chain carries TRBV20-1 and TRBJ2-3, with TRBD1 identical over 7 bases. Germline CDR1 and CDR2: DFQATT and SNEGSKA (reference sequence). The junction had 8 bases not matched to a gene; V was cut back by 4 bases and J by 1 base. CDR3 length: 15 residues. The CDR3 protein is CSAITGTDGTDTQYF. In nucleotides, the CDR3 is TGCAGTGCTATAACAGGGACAGACGGCACAGATACGCAGTATTTT.

Details on this clonotype: Its ends do not fully match the called genes, so a read error is possible. The V and J genes are TRBV14 and TRBJ2-7; TRBD2 might be the D (6 bases). The CDR3 totals 14 residues. Germline V gene sequence: CDR1 SGHDN, CDR2 FVKESK. CDR3 bases: TGTGCCAACAGCCAAGGCCTCTGGGGAGGCGAGCAGTACTTC. It is translated as CANSQGLWGGEQYF.

J is TRBJ2-1 and V is TRBV15; possible D gene TRBD1, 6 bases. Per germline, CDR1 LNHNV and CDR2 YYDKDF (reference sequence). The V and J ends lost 0 bases and 2 bases respectively, with 8 bases between them. The CDR3 extends over 15 amino acids. The chain's CDR3 is CATSRDPGAYNEQFF. Here the CDR3 DNA reads TGTGCCACCAGCAGAGATCCAGGGGCCTACAATGAGCAGTTCTTC.

A few counts support this clonotype. The junction departs from the called germline gene at one end, perhaps through a read error. The rearrangement links TRBV20-1 to TRBJ2-3; D is perhaps TRBD1 or TRBD2 (5 bases each). This CDR3 is built from 14 residues. From germline, CDR1 is DFQATT and CDR2 SNEGSKA (reference sequence). CDR3 DNA sequence: TGCAGTGCGGTGCTTTCAGGGAGTTCAGATGCGCAGTATTTT. Its translation is CSAVLSGSSDAQYF.

This clonotype occurred a few times. The chain carries TRBV27 and TRBJ2-3; 8 positions agree with TRBD2. Germline CDR1 is MNHEY and CDR2 is SMNVEV (reference sequence). J lost 0 bases, V lost 5 bases, and 7 bases had no gene match. This CDR3 spans 16 amino acids. This CDR3 is CASSPVIAGSTDTQYF. The CDR3, as DNA: TGTGCCAGCAGTCCGGTGATAGCGGGGAGCACAGATACGCAGTATTTT.

The chain recombines TRBV18 with TRBJ1-2; D is perhaps TRBD1 (6 bases). The germline V gene encodes CDR1 KGHSH and CDR2 LQKENI. The CDR3 covers 15 residues. Trimming left V 3 bases short and J 1 base short, with 12 bases between. DNA for the CDR3: TGTGCCAGCTCACCGCAGCAACAGGGTAACTATGGCTACACCTTC. Translating it yields CASSPQQQGNYGYTF.

This clonotype was recorded a few times. The chain couples TRBV6-2 or TRBV6-3 to TRBJ2-7, with 8 bases identical to TRBD1. Germline loops: CDR1 MNHEY, CDR2 SVGEGT. The CDR3 is 16 amino acids. J was trimmed by 4 bases and V by 0 bases; bases with no gene match: 8. The CDR3 DNA reads TGTGCCAGCAGTTACTCGATTGCAGGGGGCTTTTACGAGCAGTACTTC. Residues: CASSYSIAGGFYEQYF.

This clonotype was found a few times. The V and J genes are TRBV6-5 and TRBJ1-5; 9 bases map to TRBD1. The CDR3 spans 13 residues. J lost 7 bases, V lost 6 bases, and 4 bases had no gene match. Germline-derived CDR1 and CDR2 are MNHEY and SVGAGI. CDR3 sequence: CASSQQGAQPQHF. The CDR3 DNA is TGTGCCAGCAGCCAACAGGGGGCCCAGCCCCAGCATTTT.

V gene TRBV28 combines with J gene TRBJ1-5; D not certain. This CDR3 is 14 amino acids long. CDR1 and CDR2 (germline): MDHEN, SYDVKM. Deletions cut 10 bases from V and 4 bases from J, with 17 bases between. The CDR3 reads CANQGLGGNQPQHF. CDR3 DNA: TGTGCCAACCAAGGATTAGGAGGGAATCAGCCCCAGCATTTT.